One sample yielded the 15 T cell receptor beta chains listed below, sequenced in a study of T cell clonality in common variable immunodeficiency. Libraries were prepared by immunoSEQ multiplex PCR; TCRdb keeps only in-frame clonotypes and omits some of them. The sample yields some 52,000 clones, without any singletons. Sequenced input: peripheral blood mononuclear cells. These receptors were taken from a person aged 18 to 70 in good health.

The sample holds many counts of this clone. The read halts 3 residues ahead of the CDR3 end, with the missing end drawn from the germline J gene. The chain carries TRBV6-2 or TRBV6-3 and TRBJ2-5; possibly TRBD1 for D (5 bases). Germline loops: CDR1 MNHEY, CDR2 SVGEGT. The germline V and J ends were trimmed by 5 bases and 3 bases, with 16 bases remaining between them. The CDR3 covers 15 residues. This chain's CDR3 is CASSHTWGEEETQYF. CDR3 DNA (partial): TGTGCCAGCAGTCACACATGGGGCGAGGAAGAGACC.

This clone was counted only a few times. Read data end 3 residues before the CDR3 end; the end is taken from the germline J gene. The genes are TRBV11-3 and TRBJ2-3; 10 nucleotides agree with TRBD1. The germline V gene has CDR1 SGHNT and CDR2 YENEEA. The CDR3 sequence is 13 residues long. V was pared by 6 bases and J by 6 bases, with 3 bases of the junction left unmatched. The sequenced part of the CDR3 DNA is TGTGCCAGCAGGACGGACAGGGGGGATACG. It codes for CASRTDRGDT. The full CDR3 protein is CASRTDRGDTQYF. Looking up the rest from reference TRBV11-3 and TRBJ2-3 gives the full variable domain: EAGVVQSPRYKIIEKKQPVAFWCNPISGHNTLYWYLQNLGQGPELLIRYENEEAVDDSQLPKDRFSAERLKGVDSTLKIQPAELGDSAVYLCASRTDRGDTQYFGPGTRLTVL.

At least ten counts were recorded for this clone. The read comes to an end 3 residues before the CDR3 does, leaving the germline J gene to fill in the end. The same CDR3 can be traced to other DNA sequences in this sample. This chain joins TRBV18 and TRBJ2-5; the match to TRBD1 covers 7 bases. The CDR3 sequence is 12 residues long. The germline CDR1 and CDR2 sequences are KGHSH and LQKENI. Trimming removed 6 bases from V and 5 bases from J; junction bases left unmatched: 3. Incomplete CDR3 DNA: TGTGCCAGCTCGCCCAGGGGGGAGACC. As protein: CASSPRGET. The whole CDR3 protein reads CASSPRGETQYF.

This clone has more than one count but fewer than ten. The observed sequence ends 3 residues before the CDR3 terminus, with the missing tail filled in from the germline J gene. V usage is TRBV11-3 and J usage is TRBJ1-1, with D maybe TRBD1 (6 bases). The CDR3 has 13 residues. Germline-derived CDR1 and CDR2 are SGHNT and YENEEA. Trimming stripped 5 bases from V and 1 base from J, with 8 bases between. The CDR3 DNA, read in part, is TGTGCCAGCAGCCAGGGACAGAACACTGAA. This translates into CASSQGQNTE. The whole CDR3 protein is CASSQGQNTEAFF.

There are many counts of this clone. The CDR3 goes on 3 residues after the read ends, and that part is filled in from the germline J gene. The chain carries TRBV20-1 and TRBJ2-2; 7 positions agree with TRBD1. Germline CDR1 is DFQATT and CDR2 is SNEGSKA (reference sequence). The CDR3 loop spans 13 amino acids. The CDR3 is CSAAGTANSPLFF. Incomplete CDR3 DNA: TGCAGTGCGGCCGGGACAGCAAATTCACCG.

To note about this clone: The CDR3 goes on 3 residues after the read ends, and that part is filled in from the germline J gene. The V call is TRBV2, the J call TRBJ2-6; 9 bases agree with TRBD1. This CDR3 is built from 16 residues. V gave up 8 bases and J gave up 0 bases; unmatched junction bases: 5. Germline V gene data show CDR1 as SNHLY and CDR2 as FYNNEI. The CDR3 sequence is CASGTGYLSGANVLTF. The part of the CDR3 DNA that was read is TGTGCCAGCGGGACAGGGTATCTCTCTGGGGCCAACGTC.

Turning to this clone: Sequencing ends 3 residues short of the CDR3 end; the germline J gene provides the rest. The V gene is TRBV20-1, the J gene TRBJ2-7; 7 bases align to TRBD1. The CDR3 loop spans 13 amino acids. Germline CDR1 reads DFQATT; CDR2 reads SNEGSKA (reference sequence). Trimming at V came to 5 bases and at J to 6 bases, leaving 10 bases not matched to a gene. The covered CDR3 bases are TGCAGTGCTCCGGCCACCCCAGGGGGCGAG. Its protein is CSAPATPGGE. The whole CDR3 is CSAPATPGGEQYF.

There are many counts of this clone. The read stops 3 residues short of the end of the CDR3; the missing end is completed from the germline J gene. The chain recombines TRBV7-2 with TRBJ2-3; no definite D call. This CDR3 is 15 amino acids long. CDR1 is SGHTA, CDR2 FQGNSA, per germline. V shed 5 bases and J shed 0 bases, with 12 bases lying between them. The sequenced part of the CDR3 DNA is TGTGCCAGCAGCGTAAGATACTCTAGCACAGATACG. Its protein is CASSVRYSSTDT. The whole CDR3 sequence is CASSVRYSSTDTQYF.

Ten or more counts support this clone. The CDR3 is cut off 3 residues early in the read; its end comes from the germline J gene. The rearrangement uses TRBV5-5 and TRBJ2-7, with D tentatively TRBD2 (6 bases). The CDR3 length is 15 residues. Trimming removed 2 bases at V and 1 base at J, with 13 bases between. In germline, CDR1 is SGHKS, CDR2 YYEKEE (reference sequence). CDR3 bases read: TGTGCCAGCAGCTTCACGGGGGATGGGTCCTACGAG. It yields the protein CASSFTGDGSYE. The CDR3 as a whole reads CASSFTGDGSYEQYF.

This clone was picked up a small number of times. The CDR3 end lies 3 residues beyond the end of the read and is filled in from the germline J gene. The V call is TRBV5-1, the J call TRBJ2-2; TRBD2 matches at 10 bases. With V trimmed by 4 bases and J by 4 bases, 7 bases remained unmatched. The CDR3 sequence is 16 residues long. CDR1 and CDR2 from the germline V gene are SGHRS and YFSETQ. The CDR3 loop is CASSRSGLARTGELFF. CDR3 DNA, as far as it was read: TGCGCCAGCAGCCGATCGGGACTAGCGCGCACCGGGGAG.

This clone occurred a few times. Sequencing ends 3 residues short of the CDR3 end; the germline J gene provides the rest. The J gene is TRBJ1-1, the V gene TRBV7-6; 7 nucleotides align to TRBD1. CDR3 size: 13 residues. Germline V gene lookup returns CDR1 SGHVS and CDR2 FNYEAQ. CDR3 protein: CASSTGTAAGAFF. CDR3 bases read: TGTGCCAGCAGCACCGGGACAGCCGCAGGA.

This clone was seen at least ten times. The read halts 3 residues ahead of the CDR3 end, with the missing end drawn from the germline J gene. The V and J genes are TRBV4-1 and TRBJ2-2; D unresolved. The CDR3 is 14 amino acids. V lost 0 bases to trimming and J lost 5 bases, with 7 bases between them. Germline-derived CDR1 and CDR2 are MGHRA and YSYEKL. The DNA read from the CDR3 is TGCGCCAGCAGCCAAGATCTAGTTACCGGGGAG. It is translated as CASSQDLVTGE. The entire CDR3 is CASSQDLVTGELFF.

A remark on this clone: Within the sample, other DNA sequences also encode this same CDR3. The CDR3 region is CASSPRRAVSYNEQFF. CDR3 bases read: TGTGCCAGCTCACCACGAAGAGCGGTCTCCTACAATGAG. The rearrangement links TRBV18 to TRBJ2-1; tentatively, D is TRBD2 (5 bases). Sequencing ends 3 residues short of the CDR3 end; the germline J gene provides the rest. Germline loops: CDR1 KGHSH, CDR2 LQKENI. CDR3 length equals 16 residues. The V end was cut by 1 base, the J end by 0 bases, with 10 bases between.

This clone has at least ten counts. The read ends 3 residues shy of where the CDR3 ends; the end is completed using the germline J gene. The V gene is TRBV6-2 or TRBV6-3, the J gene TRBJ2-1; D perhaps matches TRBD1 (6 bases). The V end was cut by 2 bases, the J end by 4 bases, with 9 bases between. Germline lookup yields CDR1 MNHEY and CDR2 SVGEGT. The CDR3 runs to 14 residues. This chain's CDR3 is CASSYGTFYNEQFF. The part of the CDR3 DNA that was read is TGTGCCAGCAGTTACGGGACATTTTACAATGAG.

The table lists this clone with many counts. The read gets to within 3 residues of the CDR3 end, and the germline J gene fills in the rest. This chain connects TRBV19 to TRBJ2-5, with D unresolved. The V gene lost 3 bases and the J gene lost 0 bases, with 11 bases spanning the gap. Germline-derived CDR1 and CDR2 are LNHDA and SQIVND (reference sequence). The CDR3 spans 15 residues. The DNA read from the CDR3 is TGTGCCAGTAGTATCCAGGCACAGTACCAAGAGACC. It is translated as CASSIQAQYQET. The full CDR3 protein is CASSIQAQYQETQYF.